The clone carrying this T cell receptor (beta chain) was seen only once. Germline V CDR1 and CDR2: SGHRS, YFSETQ. The CDR3 length is 15 residues. V shed 0 bases and J 6 bases; nucleotides not matched to a gene: 7. This sample was taken from a study of blood T cells in healthy people across ages. It was with a sample-barcoded 5' primer and a J-beta primer mix that a second PCR of roughly 6 to 12 cycles was run. In TCRdb, the 5' RACE reads were re-called with MiXCR into one record per CDR3 protein. This sample has 900,000 to 950,000 distinct CDR3 sequences, with roughly 28% found just once. This sample was also put to use in a study of T cells of mothers and their children.

This TCR was recovered from a woman aged 40 to 55 in good health. The rearrangement joins TRBV5-1 to TRBJ2-7, with 9 bases lining up with TRBD1. Sequenced: blood. The CDR3 bases are TGCGCCAGCAGCTTGGCTGCCACGACAGGGGGCGAGCAGTACTTC. This encodes CASSLAATTGGEQYF.